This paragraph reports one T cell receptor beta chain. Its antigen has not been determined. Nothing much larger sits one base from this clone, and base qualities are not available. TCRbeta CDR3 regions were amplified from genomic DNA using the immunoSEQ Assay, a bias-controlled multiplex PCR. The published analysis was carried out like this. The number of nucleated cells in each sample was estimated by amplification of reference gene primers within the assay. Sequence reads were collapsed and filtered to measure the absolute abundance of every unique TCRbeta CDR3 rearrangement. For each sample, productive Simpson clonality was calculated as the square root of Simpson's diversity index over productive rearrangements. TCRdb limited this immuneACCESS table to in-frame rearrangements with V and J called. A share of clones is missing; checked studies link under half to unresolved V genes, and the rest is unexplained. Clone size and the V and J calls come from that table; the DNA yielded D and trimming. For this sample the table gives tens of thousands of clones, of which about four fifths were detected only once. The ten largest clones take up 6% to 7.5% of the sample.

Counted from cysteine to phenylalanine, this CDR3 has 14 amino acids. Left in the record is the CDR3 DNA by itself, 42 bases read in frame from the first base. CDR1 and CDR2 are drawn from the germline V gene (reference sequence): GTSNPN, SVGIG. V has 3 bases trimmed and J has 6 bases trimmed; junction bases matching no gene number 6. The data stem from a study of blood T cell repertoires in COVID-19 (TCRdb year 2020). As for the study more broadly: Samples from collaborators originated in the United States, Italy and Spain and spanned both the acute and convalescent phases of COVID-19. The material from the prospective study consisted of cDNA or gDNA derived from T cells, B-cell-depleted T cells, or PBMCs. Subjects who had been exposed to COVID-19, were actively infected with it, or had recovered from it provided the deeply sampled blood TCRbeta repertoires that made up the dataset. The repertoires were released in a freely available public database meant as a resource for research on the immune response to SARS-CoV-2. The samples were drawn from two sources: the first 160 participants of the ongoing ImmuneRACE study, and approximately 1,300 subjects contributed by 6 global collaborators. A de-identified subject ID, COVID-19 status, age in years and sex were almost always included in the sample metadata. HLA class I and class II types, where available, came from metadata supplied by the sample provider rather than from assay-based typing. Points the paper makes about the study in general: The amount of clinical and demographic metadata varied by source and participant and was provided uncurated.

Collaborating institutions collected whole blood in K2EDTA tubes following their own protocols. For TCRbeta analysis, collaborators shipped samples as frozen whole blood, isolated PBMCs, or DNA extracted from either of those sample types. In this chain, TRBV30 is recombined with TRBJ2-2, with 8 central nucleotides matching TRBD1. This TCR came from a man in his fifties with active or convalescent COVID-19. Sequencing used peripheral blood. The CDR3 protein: CAWSDRGNAGELFF. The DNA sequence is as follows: TGTGCCTGGAGCGACAGGGGTAACGCCGGGGAGCTGTTTTTT.